The present T cell receptor beta chain was sequenced within a study of T cell responses to AZD1222 COVID-19 vaccine. Study-wide findings and caveats: At baseline, just a handful of AZD1222 recipients tested seropositive. Donors were largely white British and mainly female; clonal diversity was possibly underestimated. Compared with day 0, the breadth and depth of the Spike-specific TCR repertoire rose significantly after two doses of AZD1222. Nearly half of spike-specific TCRs reportedly target variant regions that are unmutated in the B.1.351 and B.1.1.7 variants.

Germline-derived CDR1 and CDR2 are ENHRY and SYGVKD. V was pared by 10 bases and J by 1 base, with 16 bases between. This CDR3 is 14 amino acids long. TCRdb's copy holds only in-frame clones and misses some; the assay was immunoSEQ multiplex PCR. The sample lists 100,000 to 150,000 clones, 75% to 95% occurring once. To note about this clone: Its antigen is not identified.

The receptor was isolated from an adult in good health. The sequencing here drew on peripheral blood, taken on day 0 of AZD1222 vaccination. This sequence joins TRBV10-3 and TRBJ1-1; D might be TRBD1 (6 bases). CDR3 sequence reads: CASRSGTQNTEAFF. In DNA form, the CDR3 reads TGTGCCAGCAGATCCGGGACACAGAACACTGAAGCTTTCTTT.